This TCR beta chain appears in the sequencing data of a study of identical twins (dated by TCRdb to 2016 to 2017). Regarding the complete study: To test whether fetal clonotypes persist, the study used deep sequencing on TCR alpha and beta repertoires from monozygotic twins, unrelated adults of various ages, and cord blood. To rule out contamination, the twin experiments were replicated at different times with different library preparation protocols.

As to this clonotype: This receptor's antigen is unknown. No much larger clone exists at a distance of one base, and base qualities are not known.

All donors were healthy Caucasians. The study also sequenced three unrelated non-twin adults: a male aged 18 to 29, a male aged 50 to 59 and a female aged 50 to 59. Miltenyi CD45RO+ enrichment and human naive T-cell isolation kits were used to isolate memory (CD45RO+) and naive T cells from PBMC. Library preparation used 5' RACE. Sequenced on an Illumina HiSeq 2000. Template switching introduced a universal primer binding site; the final cDNA contained a unique molecular identifier, enabling accurate counting of TCR cDNA molecules. First-strand cDNA for TCR alpha and beta chains was synthesized from specific primers in the conserved constant-segment region. To control for contamination, each cDNA library was double barcoded with a SMART-Mk sample barcode plus Illumina barcodes. TruSeq adapter sequences, together with Illumina sample barcodes, were added in two successive PCR steps. The TCR alpha and beta cDNA libraries were sequenced on the Illumina HiSeq platform using custom primers. The paper's processing steps were these. Unique molecular identifiers were extracted from raw reads with MiGEC, and CDR3 positions were determined with MiXCR. Recombination models were inferred per individual with the repgenHMM and IGoR tools using an EM algorithm. Shared clonotypes were analyzed with the tcR package in R, and sharing was normalized by the product of cloneset sizes. To study raw recombination free of thymic and clonal selection effects, out-of-frame nonproductive sequences were analyzed. TCRdb passed the public sequencing reads through fastp at Q25 and MiXCR, retaining productive beta sequences. Each entry merges the rows of one CDR3 protein and shows their most common DNA and genes. These V and J calls derive from TCRdb rather than the authors' analysis. The sample records more than 650,000 distinct CDR3 sequences, 6% to 6.5% of which are singletons. The top ten clonotypes cover around 1.9% of the sample.

Broader findings and caveats from the paper: Because the same donors could not be followed over many years, the conclusions depended on cross-sectional statistical analysis. Fewer insertions were carried by abundant cord blood beta clonotypes, a similar but weaker trend appeared in young adult naive repertoires, and no such trend appeared in memory repertoires. Out-of-frame TCR alpha sequences shared between twins showed an excess of low generation-probability sequences compared with coincidental sharing between unrelated individuals. Zero-insertion analyses could be partly confounded by invariant T cells such as MAIT and iNKT, although diverse VJ usage argued against such confounding for most clonotypes. Excess twin sharing in beta out-of-frame sequences was weaker because fewer shared sequences lowered the signal-to-noise ratio. In monozygotic twins, recombination models systematically underestimated out-of-frame TCR alpha sharing, but the models matched the sharing seen between unrelated individuals.

According to the germline V gene, CDR1 reads SGHRS and CDR2 reads YFSETQ. Including the terminal cysteine and phenylalanine, the CDR3 comprises 15 residues. The only DNA kept is the CDR3, 45 bases in frame from the first base. Compared with germline, V lacks 4 bases and J lacks 2 bases; bases without a gene match: 5. This sequence uses TRBV5-1 and TRBJ2-1; 8 central bases correspond to TRBD2. Sequencing was done on a sample of naive T cells sorted from blood. The intended sense of this specimen's cell subset or site label: cells isolated with a human naive T-cell isolation kit. The receptor's source is a young man in good health. This receptor carries the CDR3 CASSRVGGAYNEQFF. The DNA is TGCGCCAGCAGCAGGGTCGGGGGGGCCTACAATGAGCAGTTCTTC. Outside the CDR3, residues come from the reference TRBV5-1 and TRBJ2-1 proteins, so the full variable domain is: KAGVTQTPRYLIKTRGQQVTLSCSPISGHRSVSWYQQTPGQGLQFLFEYFSETQRNKGNFPGRFSGRQFSNSRSEMNVSTLELGDSALYLCASSRVGGAYNEQFFGPGTRLTVL.